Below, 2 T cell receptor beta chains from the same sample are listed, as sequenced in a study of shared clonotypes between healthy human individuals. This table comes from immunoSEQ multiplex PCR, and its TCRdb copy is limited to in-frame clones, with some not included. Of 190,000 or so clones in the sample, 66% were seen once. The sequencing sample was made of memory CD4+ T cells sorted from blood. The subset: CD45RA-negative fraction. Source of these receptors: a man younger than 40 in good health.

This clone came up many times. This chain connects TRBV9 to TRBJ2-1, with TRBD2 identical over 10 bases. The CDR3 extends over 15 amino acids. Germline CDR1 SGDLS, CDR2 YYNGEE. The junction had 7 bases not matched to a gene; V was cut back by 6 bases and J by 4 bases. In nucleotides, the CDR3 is TGTGCCAGCACCCGAGCGGGAGGGCCGTACAATGAGCAGTTCTTC. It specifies CASTRAGGPYNEQFF.

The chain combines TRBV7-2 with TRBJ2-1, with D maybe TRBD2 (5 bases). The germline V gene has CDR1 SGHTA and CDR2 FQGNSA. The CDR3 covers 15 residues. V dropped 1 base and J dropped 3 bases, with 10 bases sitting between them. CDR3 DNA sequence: TGTGCCAGCAGCTTAGTCAGCGGTTACTACAATGAGCAGTTCTTC. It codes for CASSLVSGYYNEQFF.